The rows below give T cell receptor beta chains drawn from one sample of a study of shared clonotypes between healthy human individuals. Only in-frame clones appear in the TCRdb table, and some are missing; sequencing was by immunoSEQ multiplex PCR. The table includes about 1 million clones, 70% to 80% detected once. Sequencing was carried out using memory CD4+ T cells sorted from blood. Receptors were obtained from a man between 18 and 29 years old in good health. Each CDR3 is given with its conserved first and last residue. Fields, in order: CDR3 protein, CDR3 length, clone size, V gene, J gene. Rows give clone size only sometimes, using once, few, many, or a class for an expanded clone.

CDR3: CASSPGGGYGYTF; length: 13; size: few; V: TRBV5-6; J: TRBJ1-2
CDR3: CASGQGKRTDTQYF; length: 14; size: -; V: TRBV19; J: TRBJ2-3
CDR3: CASSEVLNTEAFF; length: 13; size: once; V: TRBV6-1; J: TRBJ1-1
CDR3: CASSLQGAGVNTEAFF; length: 16; size: -; V: TRBV11-1; J: TRBJ1-1
CDR3: CAIGEAASYEQYF; length: 13; size: -; V: TRBV10-3; J: TRBJ2-7
CDR3: CASSRTGDTYGYTF; length: 14; size: -; V: TRBV18; J: TRBJ1-2
CDR3: CASRIRDSAFF; length: 11; size: -; V: TRBV6-5; J: TRBJ1-1
CDR3: CASSNIAGGGSYEQYF; length: 16; size: -; V: TRBV19; J: TRBJ2-7
CDR3: CASSPQSTAGGVRKQYF; length: 17; size: -; V: TRBV9; J: TRBJ2-7
CDR3: CASSYSGGASDTQYF; length: 15; size: -; V: TRBV6-6; J: TRBJ2-3
CDR3: CASRPQTGMASPLHF; length: 15; size: -; V: TRBV6-1; J: TRBJ1-6
CDR3: CASSATGRDTEAFF; length: 14; size: -; V: TRBV9; J: TRBJ1-1
CDR3: CASSDGQSIVETQYF; length: 15; size: many; V: TRBV10-2; J: TRBJ2-5
CDR3: CASRRAELTDTQYF; length: 14; size: -; V: TRBV2; J: TRBJ2-3
CDR3: CASRSLSGSNQPQHF; length: 15; size: -; V: TRBV28; J: TRBJ1-5
CDR3: CASTSKVRLPRRYGYTF; length: 17; size: -; V: TRBV10-1; J: TRBJ1-2
CDR3: CASSQDRVSLDTQYF; length: 15; size: -; V: TRBV4-1; J: TRBJ2-3
CDR3: CAEPGQNLHYGYTF; length: 14; size: few; V: TRBV11-2; J: TRBJ1-2
CDR3: CASSDRDRGYGYTF; length: 14; size: -; V: TRBV9; J: TRBJ1-2
CDR3: CASSLWQGAGGYTF; length: 14; size: -; V: TRBV19; J: TRBJ1-2
CDR3: CASSKMPYNEQFF; length: 13; size: -; V: TRBV6-6; J: TRBJ2-1
CDR3: CATSRPPNLSGKNIQYF; length: 17; size: -; V: TRBV15; J: TRBJ2-4
CDR3: CASSLARGSKLETQYF; length: 16; size: -; V: TRBV7-2; J: TRBJ2-5
CDR3: CASSLGDRVGQPQHF; length: 15; size: few; V: TRBV5-5; J: TRBJ1-5
CDR3: CASSVASGKGGYNEQFF; length: 17; size: few; V: TRBV2; J: TRBJ2-1
CDR3: CASSLLAGKETQYF; length: 14; size: -; V: TRBV11-2; J: TRBJ2-5
CDR3: CASSQRDGRQGEKLFF; length: 16; size: -; V: TRBV5-1; J: TRBJ1-4
CDR3: CSSGQGGETQYF; length: 12; size: -; V: TRBV29-1; J: TRBJ2-5
CDR3: CASNSGVTSGANVLTF; length: 16; size: -; V: TRBV9; J: TRBJ2-6
CDR3: CASSLDPTGGGVTDTQYF; length: 18; size: -; V: TRBV11-3; J: TRBJ2-3
CDR3: CASSPSPGGDSPLHF; length: 15; size: few; V: TRBV5-1; J: TRBJ1-6
CDR3: CAWTGGSNTGELFF; length: 14; size: -; V: TRBV30; J: TRBJ2-2
CDR3: CASSFGRWTGELFF; length: 14; size: -; V: TRBV7-2; J: TRBJ2-2
CDR3: CASSDPGQIYNEQFF; length: 15; size: few; V: TRBV25-1; J: TRBJ2-1
CDR3: CASSPGGMGVKDTQYF; length: 16; size: once; V: TRBV11-3; J: TRBJ2-3
CDR3: CASSLQGEGTGELFF; length: 15; size: -; V: TRBV5-1; J: TRBJ2-2
CDR3: CASSLRHEQYF; length: 11; size: -; V: TRBV25-1; J: -
CDR3: CASSEQGISGNTIYF; length: 15; size: -; V: TRBV6-5; J: TRBJ1-3
CDR3: CASSLESGARDGYTF; length: 15; size: -; V: TRBV5-1; J: TRBJ1-2
CDR3: CASSQETGPSSGANVLTF; length: 18; size: -; V: TRBV4-1; J: TRBJ2-6
CDR3: CSASSEAFF; length: 9; size: -; V: TRBV20-1; J: TRBJ1-1
CDR3: CASSIGGGNEQYF; length: 13; size: -; V: TRBV19; J: TRBJ2-7
CDR3: CASSQDGRGRGETQYF; length: 16; size: -; V: TRBV4-1; J: TRBJ2-5
CDR3: CAWSSGVYEAFF; length: 12; size: -; V: TRBV30; J: TRBJ1-1
CDR3: CASSLERELNEQYF; length: 14; size: -; V: TRBV7-2; J: TRBJ2-7
CDR3: CASSLAGGPTDTQYF; length: 15; size: -; V: TRBV7-9; J: TRBJ2-3
CDR3: CASSQGQGEAYEQYF; length: 15; size: few; V: TRBV18; J: TRBJ2-7
CDR3: CATSKPGRGGGSPLHF; length: 16; size: -; V: TRBV28; J: TRBJ1-6
CDR3: CAWSVIGVSGELFF; length: 14; size: -; V: TRBV30; J: TRBJ2-2
CDR3: CASSLVRGGASGGDNEQFF; length: 19; size: -; V: TRBV5-1; J: TRBJ2-1
CDR3: CASSKTGDNTIYF; length: 13; size: -; V: TRBV6-1; J: TRBJ1-3
CDR3: CASSKKGRLAKNIQYF; length: 16; size: -; V: TRBV21-1; J: TRBJ2-4
CDR3: CSVADRGGQFF; length: 11; size: -; V: TRBV29-1; J: TRBJ2-1
CDR3: CASSFNGGGRDEQFF; length: 15; size: -; V: TRBV5-1; J: TRBJ2-1
CDR3: CASNNGQIAKNIQYF; length: 15; size: -; V: TRBV10-1; J: TRBJ2-4
CDR3: CASGPGDGQETQYF; length: 14; size: many; V: TRBV12-5; J: TRBJ2-5
CDR3: CASSGRQGNYGYTF; length: 14; size: once; V: TRBV5-6; J: TRBJ1-2